This passage covers 7 T cell receptor beta chains from one sample sequenced in a study of CD8+ T cells in alopecia areata. The authors extracted RNA and reverse transcribed it into cDNA as the sequencing template. TCRdb's table, derived via immunoSEQ multiplex PCR, lists solely in-frame clones and lacks some. The sample contains under 150,000 clones, about 50% of which appear only once. Treatment noted: oral pan-JAK inhibitor, 5-10 mg twice daily. The input for sequencing was CD4+ T cells sorted from blood, taken at week 4, from a patient treated with tofacitinib. The receptors originated from a human donor with alopecia areata.

This clone was seen more than once but under ten times. This sequence joins TRBV30 and TRBJ2-2; 9 nucleotides agree with TRBD2. The germline V gene has CDR1 GTSNPN and CDR2 SVGIG (reference sequence). The CDR3 spans 14 residues. V trimming: 3 bases; J trimming: 5 bases; junction bases outside the gene matches: 4. The DNA of the CDR3 is TGTGCCTGGAGCACCCTAGCGGGGACCGGGGAGCTGTTTTTT. Translated: CAWSTLAGTGELFF.

The J gene is TRBJ1-5, the V gene TRBV15; maybe TRBD1 (6 bases). Per the germline V gene, CDR1 is LNHNV and CDR2 is YYDKDF (reference sequence). V lost 5 bases and J 2 bases, leaving 19 bases between the germline ends. CDR3 length: 17 amino acids. The CDR3, as DNA: TGTGCCACCAGCCTGGGACGCGGGGGCCTTCGCAATCAGCCCCAGCATTTT. Its translation is CATSLGRGGLRNQPQHF. Full variable domain (rest looked up from reference TRBV15 and TRBJ1-5): DAMVIQNPRYQVTQFGKPVTLSCSQTLNHNVMYWYQQKSSQAPKLLFHYYDKDFNNEADTPDNFQSRRPNTSFCFLDIRSPGLGDTAMYLCATSLGRGGLRNQPQHFGDGTRLSIL.

This chain joins TRBV5-4 and TRBJ1-1, with a tentative D call TRBD1 (5 bases). This CDR3 is 15 amino acids long. The V and J ends lost 4 bases and 0 bases respectively, with 13 bases between them. Germline CDR1 is SGHNT and CDR2 is YYREEE (reference sequence). The CDR3 loop is CASSNNRIMNTEAFF. The CDR3 DNA reads TGTGCCAGCAGCAATAACAGGATCATGAACACTGAAGCTTTCTTT. The full variable domain, its missing parts supplied by reference TRBV5-4 and TRBJ1-1, is ETGVTQSPTHLIKTRGQQVTLRCSSQSGHNTVSWYQQALGQGPQFIFQYYREEENGRGNFPPRFSGLQFPNYSSELNVNALELDDSALYLCASSNNRIMNTEAFFGQGTRLTVV.

The chain links TRBV7-9 to TRBJ2-1, with 16 bases that match TRBD2. The CDR3 is 17 amino acids. Germline assignment: CDR1 SEHNR and CDR2 FQNEAQ (reference sequence). CDR3 loop: CVVGGLAGGPVVDEQFF. The DNA for the CDR3 is TGTGTCGTAGGGGGACTAGCGGGAGGGCCGGTAGTCGATGAGCAGTTCTTC.

This chain uses TRBV5-1 with TRBJ2-5; D may be TRBD1 (8 bases). The CDR3 is 14 amino acids. The germline V gene encodes CDR1 SGHRS and CDR2 YFSETQ. Trimming took 3 bases from V and 7 from J, leaving 16 bases between them. The CDR3 sequence: CASSSLQGEGTQYF. The CDR3 nucleotides read TGCGCCAGCAGCTCACTACAGGGGGAGGGGACCCAGTACTTC.

The rearrangement links TRBV23-1 to TRBJ1-1; TRBD1 matches 7 bases. TRBV23-1 qualifies as an ORF whose function is uncertain. V was clipped by 3 bases and J by 4 bases; unmatched bases: 11. This CDR3 contains 16 residues. CDR3 protein: CASSQTSSTGSTEAFF. CDR3 coding DNA: TGCGCCAGCAGTCAGACCTCCTCGACAGGGAGCACTGAAGCTTTCTTT.

This clone showed up just a few times. The CDR3 region is CASSSVGQTYEQYF. DNA for the CDR3: TGTGCCAGCAGCTCCGTGGGACAGACCTACGAGCAGTACTTC. The chain uses TRBV28 and TRBJ2-7; TRBD1 matches at 7 bases. V gave up 6 bases and J gave up 2 bases; unmatched junction bases: 7. Germline CDR1 is MDHEN and CDR2 is SYDVKM. The CDR3 extends over 14 amino acids.